The rows below give T cell receptor beta chains drawn from one sample of a study of T cells in Graves' hyperthyroidism and ophthalmopathy. A single record per CDR3 protein comes from TCRdb applying MiXCR to the multiplex PCR reads. The table shows 450,000 to 700,000 distinct CDR3 sequences, with roughly 46% occurring only once. The specimen sequenced was peripheral blood or thyroid tissue (not recorded which). Every receptor here comes from a woman aged 18-29 years with Graves' hyperthyroidism. The CDR3 runs from the conserved cysteine through the conserved F or W. The D gene is left open where the match is weak. The size field is filled for only some rows; it gives once, few, many or a size class.

v_gene,j_gene,d_gene,abundance,CDR3aa
TRBV25-1,TRBJ2-1,.,many,CASSPAEGIDNEQFF
TRBV7-9,TRBJ1-2,.,many,CASSLVTYGYTF
TRBV6-5,TRBJ2-5,.,.,CASRSRVGPGETQYF
TRBV7-8,TRBJ2-5,.,many,CASSRQGGALATQYF
TRBV11-3,TRBJ2-2,.,many,CASRLQDTGELFF
TRBV6-1,TRBJ2-7,.,.,CASSQAPYEQYF
TRBV7-8,TRBJ1-1,.,.,CASSPRVSFGNTEAFF
TRBV7-2,TRBJ2-3,TRBD2,.,CASSLAGTSGKEDTQYF
TRBV4-1,TRBJ1-1,.,many,CASSQQGYGTEAFF
TRBV7-2,TRBJ1-2,.,.,CASSSGAFNYGYTF
TRBV6-1,TRBJ1-5,.,many,CASSAEPGVTPNQHF
TRBV20-1,TRBJ2-5,TRBD2,.,CSARRETSGREETQYF
TRBV20-1,TRBJ2-7,TRBD2,many,CSARVAGRAYEQYF
TRBV7-2,TRBJ1-3,.,.,CASSLYGNTIYF
TRBV7-3,TRBJ1-1,.,.,CASTRDLNTEAFF
TRBV10-3,TRBJ2-5,.,.,CAISDGGTVAQTQYF
TRBV5-1,TRBJ1-1,TRBD1,many,CASRAGTGSTEAFF
TRBV29-1,TRBJ2-3,.,.,CSVVAASTDTQYF
TRBV7-6,TRBJ2-7,.,.,CASSPGARNRDYEQYF
TRBV11-2,TRBJ1-1,.,few,CASRSTAGAHSTEAFF
TRBV30,TRBJ1-1,.,few,CAWSPYRELDTEAFF
TRBV19,TRBJ2-1,.,.,CASSMVTGPSYNEQFF
TRBV6-5,TRBJ1-2,TRBD1,.,CASSLRGGSYGYTF
TRBV29-1,TRBJ2-7,.,.,CSLDNSYEQYF
TRBV7-9,TRBJ2-5,.,many,CASSSHLFGVTQYF
TRBV7-2,TRBJ2-7,.,many,CASSISQGTYEQYF
TRBV20-1,TRBJ1-5,TRBD1,.,CSARRTGGNQPQHF
TRBV5-1,TRBJ2-2,.,.,CASSLELSTNTGELFF
TRBV5-1,TRBJ2-7,TRBD2,many,CASSLSPSGTSYEQYF
TRBV15,TRBJ2-3,.,.,CATSRDLTRGTNTQYF
TRBV6-4,TRBJ2-7,.,.,CASSPLVGYEQYF
TRBV29-1,TRBJ2-7,.,many,CSVEVPASSYEQYF
TRBV7-2,TRBJ2-2,.,many,CASSSTLRQRGELFF
TRBV12-3/TRBV12-4,TRBJ2-2,TRBD1,.,CASSSGQGKVDTGELFF
TRBV19,TRBJ1-2,TRBD1,many,CASSNWDSNANNYGYTF
TRBV2,TRBJ2-5,TRBD1,many,CASSYRGLETQYF
TRBV7-9,TRBJ1-6,TRBD1,.,CASSLGTGHSPLHF
TRBV20-1,TRBJ2-7,TRBD1,.,CSAQGTGVAEQYF
TRBV10-3,TRBJ1-4,.,many,CAISVDRTTNEKLFF
TRBV19,TRBJ2-3,.,few,CASSVGESTDTQYF
TRBV20-1,TRBJ2-5,TRBD2,many,CSARDRSSGSVETQYF
TRBV20-1,TRBJ1-1,.,.,CSARVPRGAFLNTEAFF